The 27 T cell receptor beta chains below were found in one sample sequenced in a study of tumor and adjacent non-tumor tissue in lung cancer. Three rounds of nested PCR, following a modified ARM-PCR protocol, produced the TCRbeta library. TCRdb reprocessed the multiplex PCR reads via MiXCR and lists one record per CDR3 protein. Counted here are almost 75,000 distinct CDR3 sequences, around 70% occurring once; the ten biggest clones make up around a quarter. The template was RNA from unsorted bulk tissue. This non-tumor lung sample came from over 3 cm beyond the tumor edge. What was sequenced was distant non-tumor lung tissue. All receptors come from a woman in her forties or fifties with non-small cell lung cancer.

Ten or more counts support this clonotype. The chain has TRBV20-1 and TRBJ2-3; a possible D gene is TRBD2 (7 bases). V lost 2 bases, J lost 2 bases, and 17 bases lay in between. CDR1 is DFQATT, CDR2 SNEGSKA, per germline (reference sequence). This CDR3 comprises 16 residues. The CDR3 protein is CSARRGAIMHTDTQYF. CDR3 bases: TGCAGTGCTAGACGGGGGGCCATCATGCACACAGATACGCAGTATTTT.

As for this clonotype: A much larger clone differs by one base, so this may be a read error. The V gene is TRBV5-5, the J gene TRBJ2-7; 7 bases are a match to TRBD1. This CDR3 has 14 amino acids. From germline, CDR1 is SGHKS and CDR2 YYEKEE (reference sequence). Here the CDR3 reads CASSWGQMGNDQYF. The CDR3 coding sequence is TGTGCCAGCAGCTGGGGACAGATGGGGAACGATCAGTACTTC.

Ten or more counts support this clonotype. This chain joins TRBV4-1 and TRBJ1-1; D remains unclear. V was trimmed by 3 bases and J by 7 bases, leaving 21 bases between them. Germline V gene lookup returns CDR1 MGHRA and CDR2 YSYEKL. The CDR3 covers 16 residues. The CDR3 sequence: CASSHFALIPGNEAFF. The CDR3 DNA is TGCGCCAGCAGCCATTTCGCCCTGATTCCCGGGAATGAAGCTTTCTTT.

At least ten counts were recorded for this clonotype. The chain joins TRBV6-1 to TRBJ2-7; no clear D. V lost 3 bases and J 6 bases, leaving 12 bases between the germline ends. Germline-derived CDR1 and CDR2 are MNHNS and SASEGT. CDR3 size: 13 residues. CDR3 loop: CASSDPPRSEQYF. The CDR3 region has the DNA TGTGCCAGCAGTGATCCCCCACGCTCCGAGCAGTACTTC.

Turning to this clonotype: At one end the junction does not follow the germline gene, possibly because of a read error. This chain uses TRBV11-2 with TRBJ2-1, with TRBD2 identical over 9 bases. The CDR3 has 17 residues. Per the germline V gene, CDR1 is SGHAT and CDR2 is FQNNGV. The CDR3 here is CASSLTASSGTINEQSF. The CDR3 DNA follows: TGTGCCAGCAGCTTAACAGCTTCTAGCGGGACTATCAATGAGCAGTCCTTC.

The sample holds one count of this clonotype. The chain couples TRBV20-1 to TRBJ2-7; 7 bases fit TRBD2. The germline V gene encodes CDR1 DFQATT and CDR2 SNEGSKA (reference sequence). V dropped 4 bases and J dropped 0; count of bases not matched to a gene: 9. CDR3 length: 15 residues. The CDR3 protein is CSAMDTGGGSYEQYF. CDR3 bases: TGCAGTGCTATGGATACCGGCGGGGGCTCCTACGAGCAGTACTTC.

In this sample, this clonotype turned up once. Sequence at one end of the junction differs from germline and may be a read error. V and J are TRBV29-1 and TRBJ2-7; D not resolved. CDR1 and CDR2 from the germline V gene are SQVTM and ANQGSEA. There are 11 residues in the CDR3. CDR3 region: CSLDTAYEQNF. As DNA, the CDR3 is TGCAGCCTAGACACAGCCTACGAGCAGAACTTC.

This clonotype came up many times. The chain links TRBV29-1 to TRBJ2-7; D tentatively reads TRBD1 or TRBD2 (5 bases each). Trimming took 4 bases from V and 5 from J, leaving 15 bases between them. The CDR3 spans 13 residues. CDR1 is SQVTM and CDR2 is ANQGSEA in the germline V gene. CDR3 sequence reads: CSVGLGRRDEQYF. The CDR3 DNA is TGCAGCGTTGGATTGGGACGTAGGGACGAGCAGTACTTC.

In the case of this clonotype: The junction departs from the called germline gene at one end, perhaps through a read error. The CDR3 loop is CSASRQGGQETKYF. In DNA form, the CDR3 reads TGCAGTGCATCGAGACAGGGGGGCCAAGAGACCAAGTACTTC. J is TRBJ2-5 and V is TRBV20-1; 9 nucleotides match TRBD1. The CDR3 length is 14 residues. The germline V gene encodes CDR1 DFQATT and CDR2 SNEGSKA (reference sequence).

Comment on this clonotype: The conserved phenylalanine or tryptophan is not found at the CDR3 terminus, so this likely reflects a read error. No DNA is shown, since the ends of the CDR3 on it are uncertain; the CDR3 is the one TCRdb lists. This rearrangement joins TRBV29-1 to TRBJ2-5; the table gives TRBD2 as D, unverified against the DNA. Germline loops: CDR1 SQVTM, CDR2 ANQGSEA. The CDR3 extends over 16 residues, inclusive of both ends. CDR3 protein: CSVAVKSGRVVETQCI.

As to this clonotype: A much larger clone sits a single nucleotide away, making a read error possible. The chain combines TRBV20-1 with TRBJ2-7, with TRBD2 matching 13 bases. This CDR3 is 18 amino acids long. Germline V gene sequence: CDR1 DFQATT, CDR2 SNEGSKA (reference sequence). Trimming at V came to 4 bases and at J to 3 bases, leaving 15 bases not matched to a gene. The CDR3 DNA sequence: TGCAGTGCTATAGATGGGGGGGGAGGGACTAGCGGGATCTACGAGCAGTACTTC. Its protein is CSAIDGGGGTSGIYEQYF.

Comments on this clonotype: The CDR3 does not close with the conserved phenylalanine or tryptophan, likely indicating a read error. J is TRBJ2-4 and V is TRBV28, with D possibly matching TRBD2 (6 bases). V dropped 8 bases and J dropped 2 bases, with 31 bases sitting between them. Germline V gene data show CDR1 as MDHEN and CDR2 as SYDVKM. The CDR3 length is 20 residues. The CDR3 is CASADSKGSGPTITKNIQYV. Written as DNA, the CDR3 is TGTGCCAGCGCCGACTCGAAAGGTAGCGGACCCACGATAACCAAAAACATTCAGTACGTC.

The chain combines TRBV6-6 with TRBJ1-2, with a weak D call TRBD1 (5 bases). CDR3 length: 14 amino acids. V dropped 11 bases and J dropped 11 bases, with 27 bases sitting between them. In germline, CDR1 is MNHNY, CDR2 SVGAGI (reference sequence). The CDR3 nucleotides read TGTGCCTACAGTTTCATAGGGGCGGAGAATGCTTACACCTTC. Translated, it gives CAYSFIGAENAYTF.

A word on this clonotype: A read error may produce the germline difference seen at one junction end. The chain has TRBV4-1 and TRBJ2-1; 16 bases match TRBD2. From germline, CDR1 is MGHRA and CDR2 YSYEKL. This CDR3 contains 19 residues. The chain's CDR3 is CASTHPGLAGGNHYNEQFF. CDR3 bases: TGCGCAAGCACCCACCCGGGACTAGCGGGAGGGAACCACTACAATGAGCAGTTCTTC.

On this clonotype: At one boundary the junction diverges from the germline segment, which might be a read error. This chain connects TRBV20-1 to TRBJ2-7; perhaps TRBD2 as D (7 bases). This CDR3 comprises 15 residues. Germline values: CDR1 DFQATT, CDR2 SNEGSKA (reference sequence). For the CDR3, the DNA is TGCAATGCTAGAGAAACCGGCGGGGGCTCCTACGAGCAGTACTTT. Translated, it gives CNARETGGGSYEQYF.

As concerns this clonotype: The conserved closing phenylalanine or tryptophan is absent in this CDR3, likely reflecting a read error. V gene TRBV11-2 combines with J gene TRBJ2-7, with TRBD2 matching over 10 bases. The germline V gene encodes CDR1 SGHAT and CDR2 FQNNGV. This CDR3 comprises 14 residues. Written as DNA, the CDR3 is TGTGCCAACAGCTCACTAGCGGGACGGTACGAGCAGTACTTA. This encodes CANSSLAGRYEQYL.

As concerns this clonotype: Mismatch with germline at one junction end may stem from a read error. The genes are TRBV13 and TRBJ2-1; D possibly corresponds to TRBD2 (8 bases). The CDR3 covers 16 residues. Looked up from germline, CDR1 is PRHDT and CDR2 is FYEKMQ (reference sequence). CDR3 in amino acids: CPSSRGSSGMGNEQFF. The CDR3 bases are TGTCCCAGCAGCAGGGGGAGTAGCGGGATGGGCAATGAGCAGTTCTTC.

Remarks on this clonotype: One base away lies a much larger clone, so this may be a sequencing read error. The V call is TRBV6-6, the J call TRBJ2-7; D tentatively fits TRBD1 or TRBD2 (5 bases each). The V gene's germline CDR1 is MNHNY and CDR2 SVGAGI (reference sequence). This CDR3 has 15 amino acids. In nucleotides, the CDR3 is TGTGCCAGCAGTTACTCGAGGGGCGGAACCTACGTGCAGTACTTC. Its protein product is CASSYSRGGTYVQYF.

As DNA, the CDR3 is TGTGCCAGCAGTCCAGGTTCGACCTACGAGCAGTACTTC. Translated, it gives CASSPGSTYEQYF. V gene TRBV28 combines with J gene TRBJ2-7; D is unclear. Trimming took off 5 bases at V and 2 bases at J, with 10 bases between the two ends. The CDR3 is made up of 13 amino acids. Germline V lookup: CDR1 MDHEN, CDR2 SYDVKM.

A word on this clonotype: An end of the junction does not agree with germline; a read error may underlie this. The CDR3 DNA is TGCAGTGCTAGAGTACCCGGACTCGCCTACGAGCAGTATTTC. It encodes CSARVPGLAYEQYF. The chain joins TRBV20-1 to TRBJ2-7; D is possibly TRBD2 (5 bases). This CDR3 contains 14 residues. Per germline, CDR1 DFQATT and CDR2 SNEGSKA (reference sequence).

As for this clonotype: Germline is not matched at one junction end, which may reflect a read error. The genes are TRBV20-1 and TRBJ2-3, with 7 bases lining up with TRBD2. Looked up from germline, CDR1 is DFQATT and CDR2 is SNEGSKA (reference sequence). CDR3 length: 14 residues. CDR3 protein: CSDREGGPRDTQYF. The CDR3 DNA is TGTAGTGATAGAGAGGGAGGGCCGAGAGATACGCAGTATTTT.

About this clonotype: At one end, the junction sequence differs from germline, possibly due to a read error. The chain links TRBV20-1 to TRBJ2-1; possible D gene TRBD2, 6 bases. This CDR3 has 17 amino acids. The V gene's germline CDR1 is DFQATT and CDR2 SNEGSKA (reference sequence). In DNA, the CDR3 is TGCAGTGCTACCCCCCCCGCGGGACTTTTTTCCTACAATGTGCAGTTCTTC. Protein: CSATPPAGLFSYNVQFF.

Note on this clonotype: This could be a read error, since a much larger clone is one nucleotide away. This chain connects TRBV29-1 to TRBJ2-3; possibly TRBD2 for D (6 bases). The CDR3 is 16 residues long. CDR1 and CDR2 (germline): SQVTM, ANQGSEA. V gave up 5 bases and J gave up 6 bases, with 24 bases separating them. CDR3 nucleotide sequence: TGCAGCGTTCATCCGAATAGGAGGGGAGCGGATGATACGCAGTATTTT. It is translated as CSVHPNRRGADDTQYF.

The rearrangement joins TRBV11-2 to TRBJ1-1; no reliable D call. Germline values: CDR1 SGHAT, CDR2 FQNNGV. Trimming pared 9 bases from V and 2 bases from J, leaving 16 bases between. The CDR3 is 14 residues long. The CDR3 DNA reads as TGTGCCAGAAACTTCGCGGGAAATAACACTGAAGCTTTCTTT. The encoded protein is CARNFAGNNTEAFF.

The V and J genes are TRBV6-1 and TRBJ2-4; a weak D match, TRBD1 (6 bases). From germline, CDR1 is MNHNS and CDR2 SASEGT. The CDR3 consists of 15 residues. The chain's CDR3 is CTNSEGSGQINIQYF. CDR3 sequence (DNA): TGTACTAACAGTGAAGGGTCTGGACAGATAAACATTCAGTACTTC.

For this clonotype: The junction departs from the called germline gene at one end, perhaps through a read error. The rearrangement joins TRBV6-1 to TRBJ2-7; 8 positions agree with TRBD1. Germline V gene data show CDR1 as MNHNS and CDR2 as SASEGT. The CDR3 loop spans 14 amino acids. DNA of the CDR3: TGTGTCAGCACACCGACAGGGGAGGTCTACGAGAAGTATTTC. This gives the protein CVSTPTGEVYEKYF.

In its sample, this clonotype was seen many times. The chain joins TRBV11-2 to TRBJ2-7, with 7 bases that match TRBD2. CDR1 is SGHAT, CDR2 FQNNGV, per germline. J gave up 2 bases and V 4 bases, and 5 bases lay outside the gene matches. This CDR3 has 14 amino acids. The CDR3 here is CASSSLGGTYEQYF. DNA for the CDR3: TGTGCCAGCAGCTCGTTGGGGGGGACCTACGAGCAGTACTTC.